The rows below give T cell receptor beta chains drawn from one sample of a study of T-cell reconstitution after alpha-beta-depleted transplantation in children. TCRdb passed the PCR reads through MiXCR, listing each CDR3 protein once. This sample has 450,000 to 500,000 distinct CDR3 sequences, with 9.5% to 15% found just once. This sample comprised PBMCs from the stem cell graft donor, obtained from the stem cell graft. The receptors here all came from a human donor who donated a stem cell graft to a child with combined immunodeficiency. The CDR3 runs from the conserved cysteine through the conserved F or W. Fields, in order: V gene, clone size, J gene, D gene, CDR3 DNA, CDR3 protein. D genes are given only for firm matches. Expanded clones get a size class; other rows say once, few or many, or leave the size out.

>TRBV4-3|-|TRBJ1-1|TRBD1
TGCGCCAGCAGCCAATACCTCACAGGGGGGACTGAAGCTTTCTTT
CASSQYLTGGTEAFF
>TRBV6-4|many|TRBJ2-1|-
TGTGCCAGCAGTGACTCGACAAACAATGAGCAGTTCTTC
CASSDSTNNEQFF
>TRBV4-3|few|TRBJ2-7|-
TGCGCCAGCAGCCAAGGAGAAGTCAGGGATTTCCCCTACGAGCAGTACTTC
CASSQGEVRDFPYEQYF
>TRBV20-1|-|TRBJ1-5|-
TGCAGTGCTCTCAGGGATTATAGCAATCAGCCCCAGCATTTT
CSALRDYSNQPQHF
>TRBV18|-|TRBJ2-5|TRBD2
TGTGCCAGCTCACCGAGGACTAGCGGAGAGACCCAGTACTTC
CASSPRTSGETQYF
>TRBV30|-|TRBJ1-4|TRBD1
TGTGCCTGGACCAAGAACAGGGGGACGGGAAAACTGTTTTTT
CAWTKNRGTGKLFF
>TRBV6-5|few|TRBJ1-6|-
TGTGCCAGCAGTTACGGCCCTGGTTCACCCCTCCACTTT
CASSYGPGSPLHF
>TRBV21-1|-|TRBJ2-1|-
TGTGCCAGCAGCAAAGTTGGTAGCGGGAGACCAGCGAGAGCCTACAATGAGCAGTTCTTC
CASSKVGSGRPARAYNEQFF
>TRBV5-1|-|TRBJ1-2|-
TGCGCCCCGCGGGCGAGTGTCTACACCTTC
CAPRASVYTF
>TRBV10-3|many|TRBJ2-2|-
TGTGCCATCAGGTTCACCGGGGAGCTGTTTTTT
CAIRFTGELFF
>TRBV6-2/TRBV6-3|many|TRBJ2-3|TRBD2
TGTGCCAGCAGTTACTCGTGGTCTAGCGGTGCGGAAGATACGCAGTATTTT
CASSYSWSSGAEDTQYF
>TRBV5-1|few|TRBJ2-4|TRBD1
TGCGCCAGCAGCTTAGGACAGGGACCCATGGGGGCAAAAAACATTCAGTACTTC
CASSLGQGPMGAKNIQYF
>TRBV7-9|-|TRBJ1-2|TRBD1
TGTGCCAGCAGCCCCTCAGAGGGACAGGGAACATATGGCTACACCTTC
CASSPSEGQGTYGYTF
>TRBV9|-|TRBJ2-3|-
TGTGCCAGCAGCGTAGACAGCGCGTTAGATACGCAGTATTTT
CASSVDSALDTQYF
>TRBV12-3/TRBV12-4|-|TRBJ1-1|TRBD1
TGTGCCAGCTTGGCAGGGGGGACTGAAGCTTTCTTT
CASLAGGTEAFF
>TRBV7-8|few|TRBJ2-3|-
TGTGCCAGCAGACGCAGGGAAAGCTTAACAGATACGCAGTATTTT
CASRRRESLTDTQYF
>TRBV6-1|few|TRBJ1-1|TRBD1
TGTGCCACCGGATCTAGGGGGCCCACTGAAGCTTTCTTT
CATGSRGPTEAFF
>TRBV12-3/TRBV12-4|-|TRBJ1-2|-
TGTGCCAGCAGTTTGGCCGGGAGAAGCTATGGCTACACCTTC
CASSLAGRSYGYTF
>TRBV5-1|few|TRBJ2-5|TRBD2
TGCGCCAGCAGCTTGGAACTAGCGCCCCAGTACTTC
CASSLELAPQYF